These 12 T cell receptor beta chains were all obtained from the same sample, sequenced in a study of blood T cells in healthy people across ages. Then a second PCR, running roughly 7 to 12 cycles, was carried out with a sample-barcoded 5' primer and a J-beta primer mix. TCRdb used MiXCR to reprocess the 5' RACE reads, holding one entry per CDR3 protein. The data contain roughly 1.7 million distinct CDR3 sequences, around 35% of them seen just once; the ten biggest clones take up roughly 10%. Sequencing was carried out using blood. Receptors originate from a woman aged 25 to 45 in good health.

To note about this clonotype: A junction end diverges from the germline sequence, so it may reflect a read error. The chain joins TRBV7-9 to TRBJ2-5, with D perhaps TRBD2 (6 bases). Germline V CDR1 and CDR2: SEHNR, FQNEAQ (reference sequence). CDR3 length: 13 residues. As DNA, the CDR3 is TGTACCAGCAGCTTAGGAGGGGAAGAGGCCCAGTACTTC. Residues: CTSSLGGEEAQYF.

This clonotype was detected only a few times. J is TRBJ2-4 and V is TRBV5-6; D perhaps matches TRBD1 (5 bases). The assigned J gene may be wrong: the sequence end matches TRBJ2-7 better. The CDR3 spans 15 residues. Germline V gene sequence: CDR1 SGHDT, CDR2 YYEEEE. The CDR3 protein is CASSFMTAGFDEQYF. The CDR3 bases are TGTGCCAGCAGCTTCATGACGGCAGGGTTCGACGAGCAGTACTTC.

The chain employs TRBV20-1 and TRBJ1-1; D is ambiguous. The CDR3 spans 13 residues. Per germline, CDR1 DFQATT and CDR2 SNEGSKA (reference sequence). V shed 3 bases and J shed 0 bases, with 8 bases lying between them. In DNA form, the CDR3 reads TGCAGTGCTAGGAGCAGGATGAACACTGAAGCTTTCTTT. Protein sequence: CSARSRMNTEAFF.

Here the CDR3 DNA reads TGTGCATACAGTACCGGGCGGGGGTCTGGTGAGCAGTTCTTC. It yields the protein CAYSTGRGSGEQFF. The rearrangement joins TRBV30 to TRBJ2-1; TRBD2 matches at 7 bases. The V gene's germline CDR1 is GTSNPN and CDR2 SVGIG (reference sequence). The CDR3 is 14 residues long.

The J gene is TRBJ1-5, the V gene TRBV5-5; D not resolved. The CDR3 runs to 15 residues. Trimming stripped 4 bases from V and 13 bases from J, with 24 bases between. Germline CDR1 and CDR2: SGHKS and YYEKEE (reference sequence). The CDR3 DNA sequence: TGTGCCAGCAGCCCGACCAGTTGGAGCAATCGGCCTCAGCATTTT. Encoded protein: CASSPTSWSNRPQHF.

This clonotype turned up a few times. This chain joins TRBV3-1 and TRBJ2-7; D gene unclear. V gave up 0 bases and J gave up 9 bases, with 15 bases separating them. The germline gives CDR1 LGHDT, CDR2 YNNKEL (reference sequence). The CDR3 is made up of 14 amino acids. CDR3 in DNA: TGTGCCAGCAGCCAAGACAGGCGTACTACGGGGCAGTACTTC. This translates into CASSQDRRTTGQYF.

The chain recombines TRBV6-1 with TRBJ1-1, with no clear D. The CDR3 contains 13 residues. Trimming removed 3 bases at V and 3 bases at J, with 8 bases between. CDR1 is MNHNS and CDR2 is SASEGT in the germline V gene. The CDR3 DNA is TGTGCCAGCAGTGACCAGGTCTACACTGAAGCTTTCTTT. It codes for CASSDQVYTEAFF.

This chain uses TRBV20-1 with TRBJ1-5; TRBD1 is a possible D gene (6 bases). Germline CDR1 and CDR2: DFQATT and SNEGSKA (reference sequence). The V and J ends lost 1 base and 11 bases respectively, with 18 bases between them. The CDR3 has 14 residues. For the CDR3, the DNA is TGCAGTGCTAGAGGCAGGGGCGGATGGCAGACCCAGCATTTT. Its translation: CSARGRGGWQTQHF.

This clonotype was seen only a few times. The chain's CDR3 is CASRPPPGAGTDTQYF. As DNA, the CDR3 is TGTGCCAGCAGGCCCCCCCCGGGGGCTGGAACAGATACGCAGTATTTT. V is TRBV12-3 or TRBV12-4 and J is TRBJ2-3; D might be TRBD1 or TRBD2, each matching 6 bases. The CDR3 is made up of 16 amino acids. Trimming cost V 6 bases and J 3 bases, with 19 bases left between them.

The gene calls are TRBV12-3 or TRBV12-4 and TRBJ2-2; D ambiguous. Trimming left V 2 bases short and J 1 base short, with 5 bases between. The CDR3 sequence is 14 residues long. CDR3 in amino acids: CASSLRENTGELFF. CDR3 sequence (DNA): TGTGCCAGCAGTTTAAGGGAGAACACCGGGGAGCTGTTTTTT.

A few counts support this clonotype. This sequence joins TRBV7-8 and TRBJ2-1; 8 bases are shared with TRBD2. In germline, CDR1 is SGHVS, CDR2 FQNEAQ. The length of the CDR3 is 17 residues. V was pared by 6 bases and J by 1 base, with 11 bases of the junction left unmatched. The CDR3 sequence: CASSRWGERESYNEQFF. In nucleotides, the CDR3 is TGTGCCAGCAGTCGCTGGGGGGAGCGGGAGTCCTACAATGAGCAGTTCTTC. The complete variable domain, with remaining parts taken from reference TRBV7-8 and TRBJ2-1, reads GAGVSQSPRYKVAKRGQDVALRCDPISGHVSLFWYQQALGQGPEFLTYFQNEAQLDKSGLPSDRFFAERPEGSVSTLKIQRTQQEDSAVYLCASSRWGERESYNEQFFGPGTRLTVL.

The CDR3 DNA sequence: TGCAGTGCTAGAGATCTAGGTAGCGGGGCCTACGAGCAGTACTTC. It specifies CSARDLGSGAYEQYF. The V gene is TRBV20-1, the J gene TRBJ2-7, with TRBD2 matching 8 bases. The ends lost 0 bases at V and 2 bases at J; junction bases unmatched: 6. Germline V gene sequence: CDR1 DFQATT, CDR2 SNEGSKA (reference sequence). The CDR3 loop spans 15 amino acids.